Listed below are T cell receptor beta chains from one sample, sequenced in a study of beta chain features in type 1 diabetes. Profiled with immunoSEQ multiplex PCR; TCRdb holds only in-frame clones, not every one. The sample contains fewer than 450,000 clones, 13% of which appear only once. Sequenced: naive CD4+ T cells from blood. The source of these receptors is a woman younger than 35 with type 1 diabetes. Both conserved end residues are part of each CDR3. A D gene is named only where the DNA matches it firmly. Where a row states a size, it is once, few, many or the class of an expanded clone; other rows omit it.

cdr3_nt,cdr3_aa,j_call,clone_size,v_call,d_call
TGTGCCAGCAGCTTGGTTAGCGGGTCCTCGAACACCGGGGAGCTGTTTTTT,CASSLVSGSSNTGELFF,TRBJ2-2,few,TRBV5-4,TRBD2
TGTGCCAGCAGCCGCAGACTAGCGGGCACCTCAAGCTCCTACAATGAGCAGTTCTTC,CASSRRLAGTSSSYNEQFF,TRBJ2-1,few,TRBV11-2,TRBD2
TGTGCCAGCAGCTTGGACCCGGGGGACTATGGCTACACCTTC,CASSLDPGDYGYTF,TRBJ1-2,-,TRBV5-6,-
TGTGCCTGGAGGCTCGACACCCGAAATGAGCAGTTCTTC,CAWRLDTRNEQFF,TRBJ2-1,-,TRBV30,-
TGTGCCAGCAGCTTTGGTAGTACCTACAATGAGCAGTTCTTC,CASSFGSTYNEQFF,TRBJ2-1,few,TRBV7-2,-
TGTGCCAGCAGTGAAAATCGGGACACCCCCTACGAGCAGTACTTC,CASSENRDTPYEQYF,TRBJ2-7,few,TRBV2,-
TGTGCCAGCAGCACAGGGATTTCCTATGGCTACACCTTC,CASSTGISYGYTF,TRBJ1-2,-,TRBV28,-
TGTGCCAGCAGATTAGCGGGGGGAAGCTCCTACGAGCAGTACTTC,CASRLAGGSSYEQYF,TRBJ2-7,-,TRBV28,TRBD2
TGTGCCAGTAGTACAGGCCGTAATCAGCCCCAGCATTTT,CASSTGRNQPQHF,TRBJ1-5,few,TRBV19,-
TGTGCCATCAGTGAGGGGGCCGCGCCTGGTGTGAACACTGAAGCTTTCTTT,CAISEGAAPGVNTEAFF,TRBJ1-1,few,TRBV10-3,-
TGCGCCAGCAGCCAAGATAGGGCAGGGATGGACACTGAAGCTTTCTTT,CASSQDRAGMDTEAFF,TRBJ1-1,few,TRBV4-1,-
TGTGCCAGCAGCCCGACAGAGCTGAACACTGAAGCTTTCTTT,CASSPTELNTEAFF,TRBJ1-1,-,TRBV7-8,-
TGTGCCAGCTCACCACAATCGGGACAGGGACGCAATGGCTACACCTTC,CASSPQSGQGRNGYTF,TRBJ1-2,-,TRBV18,TRBD1
TGCGCCAGCAGCAGAACAGGGGATCAGCCCCAGCATTTT,CASSRTGDQPQHF,TRBJ1-5,-,TRBV5-1,TRBD1
TGTGCCAGTACCTACGAGCAGTACTTC,CASTYEQYF,TRBJ2-7,-,TRBV18,-
TGTGCCAGCAGCTTAGTTTCCGGGACAGGGGGCTATGGCTACACCTTC,CASSLVSGTGGYGYTF,TRBJ1-2,few,TRBV11-2,TRBD1
TGTGCCAGCTCACCCTCCGAGAGTTTCACCCACTACGAGCAGTACTTC,CASSPSESFTHYEQYF,TRBJ2-7,few,TRBV18,-
TGTGCCAGCAGCCCGGGGGGGGCTAACAATCAGCCCCAGCATTTT,CASSPGGANNQPQHF,TRBJ1-5,few,TRBV28,-
TGCGCCAGCAGCTTGTTCGACGGGGAGACCCAGTACTTC,CASSLFDGETQYF,TRBJ2-5,-,TRBV5-1,-
TGTGCCAGCAGCCGGAGGCAGGGGACGAACACCGGGGAGCTGTTTTTT,CASSRRQGTNTGELFF,TRBJ2-2,-,TRBV7-6,-
TGTGCCAGCAGCAAATTCCCTCCGACACCGGCCTACGAGCAGTACTTC,CASSKFPPTPAYEQYF,TRBJ2-7,few,TRBV21-1,-
TGCGCCAGCAGTCTAGCGGACAGGGGTGGGGCCAACGTCCTGACTTTC,CASSLADRGGANVLTF,TRBJ2-6,-,TRBV4-3,TRBD1
TGTGCCAGCAGTTTTGGGGGGGGGTACAATGAGCAGTTCTTC,CASSFGGGYNEQFF,TRBJ2-1,-,TRBV2,TRBD2
TGTGCCAGCAGTTTTGCATGGGGCCAAGCCTACGAGCAGTACTTC,CASSFAWGQAYEQYF,TRBJ2-7,-,TRBV27,-
TGTGCCAGCAGTTATCTAGGTCTCACAGATACGCAGTATTTT,CASSYLGLTDTQYF,TRBJ2-3,few,TRBV6-5,-
TGTGCCAGCAGCGTAGATCTAGCCAAAAACATTCAGTACTTC,CASSVDLAKNIQYF,TRBJ2-4,-,TRBV9,-
TGTGCCAGCAGCTTCCCCCCGGGACAGGGGGACCCCAGACAGTACTTC,CASSFPPGQGDPRQYF,TRBJ2-4,few,TRBV7-2,TRBD1
TGTGCCAGCTCACCGGACAGGGAGGGAAAACTGTTTTTT,CASSPDREGKLFF,TRBJ1-4,-,TRBV18,TRBD1
TGTGCCTGGAGGGAGGCGAACACCGGGGAGCTGTTTTTT,CAWREANTGELFF,TRBJ2-2,-,TRBV30,-
TGTGCCAGCAGCTTAGTGCCAACTAGCGGGAGTCCTGGTACGCAGTATTTT,CASSLVPTSGSPGTQYF,TRBJ2-3,few,TRBV7-9,TRBD2
TGTGCCAGCAGACCCGGGACTAGCGGGAGCTTTAAAAACATTCAGTACTTC,CASRPGTSGSFKNIQYF,TRBJ2-4,few,TRBV2,TRBD2
TGTGCCAGCAGGCCGGGAGCCGGGGAGCTGTTTTTT,CASRPGAGELFF,TRBJ2-2,few,TRBV28,-
TGCGCCAGCAGCTTGGCCAGGACTAGCGGGATCGGTTACAATGAGCAGTTCTTC,CASSLARTSGIGYNEQFF,TRBJ2-1,few,TRBV5-1,TRBD2
TGTGCCAGCGGTTTTCACACAGATACGCAGTATTTT,CASGFHTDTQYF,TRBJ2-3,few,TRBV28,-
TGTGCCAGCAGACCTACTAGCGACAATGAGCAGTTCTTC,CASRPTSDNEQFF,TRBJ2-1,-,TRBV28,TRBD2
TGTGCCAGCAGCCAAGCAGCGGGAGGGCCCTCCGAGCAGTACTTC,CASSQAAGGPSEQYF,TRBJ2-7,few,TRBV14,TRBD2
TGTGCCAGCAGCTTGCTTGGGACAGAACTCTACAATGAGCAGTTCTTC,CASSLLGTELYNEQFF,TRBJ2-1,-,TRBV5-6,TRBD1
TGCGCCAGCAAAGAAGGGGGCATCGACAATGAGCAGTTCTTC,CASKEGGIDNEQFF,TRBJ2-1,-,TRBV5-1,TRBD1
TGTGCCAGCAGCTTGGCCAGGAACACCGGGGAGCTGTTTTTT,CASSLARNTGELFF,TRBJ2-2,-,TRBV4-2,-
TGTGCCAGCAGTCCGGACTGGGGCTACGAGCAGTACTTC,CASSPDWGYEQYF,TRBJ2-7,few,TRBV6-5,-
TGCGCCAGCAGCTTGGTAGTGAACTCCTACGAGCAGTACTTC,CASSLVVNSYEQYF,TRBJ2-7,few,TRBV5-1,-
TGTGCCAGCAGCTGGGGAGGGCGGACCGGGGAGCTGTTTTTT,CASSWGGRTGELFF,TRBJ2-2,-,TRBV28,TRBD2
TGTGCCAGCAGTTCCACGACAGGGGAGAAGGGTCAGCCCCAGCATTTT,CASSSTTGEKGQPQHF,TRBJ1-5,-,TRBV28,TRBD1
TGTGCCAGCAGTTACCTTCAGGGGGCCACCCTGGAGACCCAGTACTTC,CASSYLQGATLETQYF,TRBJ2-5,-,TRBV6-5,TRBD1
TGTGCCTGGGCCGGGACAGGGGACACTGAAGCTTTCTTT,CAWAGTGDTEAFF,TRBJ1-1,-,TRBV30,TRBD1
TGTGCCAGCAGCCTAAATCTGGGGCTCAATGAGCAGTTCTTC,CASSLNLGLNEQFF,TRBJ2-1,-,TRBV7-2,-
TGCAGCGTTGTACGGGGCACTGAAGCTTTCTTT,CSVVRGTEAFF,TRBJ1-1,few,TRBV29-1,-
TGTGCCAGCAGCAGAGGGCCCCCCTACGAGCAGTACTTC,CASSRGPPYEQYF,TRBJ2-7,-,TRBV7-3,-
TGCGCCAGCAGCCCAGCGCGGACAGGGATTGAAAAACTGTTTTTT,CASSPARTGIEKLFF,TRBJ1-4,-,TRBV5-1,TRBD1
TGTGCCAGCAGCGTCCTGGGCGGGAGGGCCAACAATGAGCAGTTCTTC,CASSVLGGRANNEQFF,TRBJ2-1,few,TRBV7-2,TRBD2
TGTGCCAGCAGCACCCCGACTAGCGGGTACTTAGGGGAGCAGTTCTTC,CASSTPTSGYLGEQFF,TRBJ2-1,few,TRBV7-2,TRBD2
TGTGCCAGCAGCGTAGCGAGGGCCGATGGCTACACCTTC,CASSVARADGYTF,TRBJ1-2,few,TRBV9,-
TGTGCCATCACCGGGGAGGTCTATGGCTACACCTTC,CAITGEVYGYTF,TRBJ1-2,few,TRBV6-6,-
TGTGCCAGCACCGGACAGTCCGATGGCTACACCTTC,CASTGQSDGYTF,TRBJ1-2,few,TRBV28,-
TGTGCCAGCAGCCAAGACAGGGGCACTGAAGCTTTCTTT,CASSQDRGTEAFF,TRBJ1-1,-,TRBV14,-